This T cell receptor beta chain was retrieved from a study of T cells in Graves' hyperthyroidism and ophthalmopathy. General study results and limits: Also found in blood were most expanded thyroid clonotypes above 0.001. Model-based prediction identified ophthalmopathy a median around 6.5 months prior to its onset.

This clonotype came up a few times. Its target is unknown. The length of the CDR3 is 18 residues. Germline V gene sequence: CDR1 SEHNR, CDR2 FQNEAQ (reference sequence). The V gene end was trimmed by 1 base and the J gene end by 4 bases; junction bases not matched to a gene: 12. The source material, RNA transcripts, was used to amplify TCR beta CDR3 regions. HTBI primers were the set used in a first-round RT-PCR of the TCR CDR3. TCRdb re-analysed the multiplex PCR reads in MiXCR, keeping a single row per CDR3 protein. Among hundreds of thousands of distinct CDR3 sequences listed, roughly 15% were seen once. The study excluded patients with uncontrolled infection, other autoimmune disease, pregnancy or lactation. Clinical symptoms, serum thyroxine and TRAb, thyroid ultrasound and orbital computed tomography together formed the diagnostic basis.

This TCR was recovered from a woman aged 55-69 years with Graves' ophthalmopathy. The V call is TRBV7-9, the J call TRBJ2-3; 9 nucleotides align to TRBD2. Source material: blood. CDR3 nucleotides: TGTGCCAGCAGCTTAGGCCTCCTGGGCGGGAGGGCCCCAGATACGCAGTATTTT. Its protein product is CASSLGLLGGRAPDTQYF.